The rows below give T cell receptor beta chains drawn from one sample of a study of T cells in Graves' hyperthyroidism and ophthalmopathy. TCRdb re-analysed the multiplex PCR reads in MiXCR, keeping a single row per CDR3 protein. The sample has around 800,000 distinct CDR3 sequences, approximately 40% seen once. The sequenced sample consisted of blood. The receptor source for this set is a man aged 18 to 29 with Graves' hyperthyroidism. The CDR3 runs from the conserved cysteine through the conserved F or W. A D gene is named only where the DNA matches it firmly. Clone sizes are given selectively: once, few, many, or a class where the clone is expanded.

V: TRBV6-2/TRBV6-3
D: TRBD1
J: TRBJ1-4
size: once
DNA: TGTGCCAGCAGTAACGGACAGGATCCTAATGAAAAACTGTTTTTT
CDR3: CASSNGQDPNEKLFF

V: TRBV20-1
D: -
J: TRBJ1-1
size: many
DNA: TGCAGTGCTAGCCCGACAGGGAACACTGAAGCTTTCTTT
CDR3: CSASPTGNTEAFF

V: TRBV11-3
D: -
J: TRBJ2-5
size: -
DNA: TGTGCCAGCAGCTTATATGATCAAGAGACCCAGTACTTC
CDR3: CASSLYDQETQYF

V: TRBV5-1
D: -
J: TRBJ1-2
size: -
DNA: TGCGCCAGCAGCTTGGAAGCCCTACAGTCCCCCTACACCTTC
CDR3: CASSLEALQSPYTF

V: TRBV7-2
D: -
J: TRBJ2-7
size: few
DNA: TGTGCCAGCAGCTTAGATACGGCTAGGCCCCACGAGCAGTACTTC
CDR3: CASSLDTARPHEQYF

V: TRBV19
D: TRBD1
J: TRBJ1-1
size: few
DNA: TGTGCCAGTAGTATATGGGACAGATACAACACTGAAGCTTTCTTT
CDR3: CASSIWDRYNTEAFF

V: TRBV7-9
D: -
J: TRBJ1-6
size: many
DNA: TGTGCCAGCAGCCTACCCGAGGCCGATTCACCCCTCCACTTT
CDR3: CASSLPEADSPLHF

V: TRBV7-9
D: -
J: TRBJ1-1
size: many
DNA: TGTGCCAGCAGCTTACCGGGGTTGACTGAAGCTTTCTTT
CDR3: CASSLPGLTEAFF

V: TRBV5-1
D: TRBD1
J: TRBJ1-5
size: -
DNA: TGCGCCAGCAGCTTGGGGGACAGGGAGATTAGCAATCAGCCCCAGCATTTT
CDR3: CASSLGDREISNQPQHF

V: TRBV7-3
D: -
J: TRBJ2-2
size: many
DNA: TGTGCCAGCAGCGACGGGGGCGGGGAGCTGTTTTTT
CDR3: CASSDGGGELFF

V: TRBV7-9
D: -
J: TRBJ1-1
size: many
DNA: TGTGCCAGCAGCGGTGACAGATCTGAAGCTTTCTTT
CDR3: CASSGDRSEAFF

V: TRBV10-3
D: -
J: TRBJ1-1
size: -
DNA: TGTGCCATCAGTGGGGCCCAGGCGAGGACTGAAGCTTTCTTT
CDR3: CAISGAQARTEAFF

V: TRBV13
D: -
J: TRBJ1-2
size: -
DNA: TGTGCCAGCAGCCTAAGGGACCTCTATGGCTACACCTTC
CDR3: CASSLRDLYGYTF

V: TRBV20-1
D: -
J: TRBJ1-1
size: -
DNA: TGCAGTGCTAGTTCGCCAGGAGGGAAAGCTTTCTTT
CDR3: CSASSPGGKAFF

V: TRBV6-5
D: TRBD1
J: TRBJ1-2
size: -
DNA: TGTGCCGGCAGTCTATCGACAGGGAACTATGGCTACACCTTC
CDR3: CAGSLSTGNYGYTF

V: TRBV5-1
D: TRBD1
J: TRBJ1-2
size: -
DNA: TGCGCCAGCAGCTTGGGGGACAGGGCAGGTGGCTACACCTTC
CDR3: CASSLGDRAGGYTF

V: TRBV9
D: -
J: TRBJ1-3
size: few
DNA: TGTGCCAGCAGCTTCGTCGGGGACTCTGGAAACACCATATATTTT
CDR3: CASSFVGDSGNTIYF

V: TRBV25-1
D: TRBD1
J: TRBJ2-6
size: -
DNA: TGTGCCAGGACAGGGGCTAACTCTGGGGCCAACGTCCTGACTTTC
CDR3: CARTGANSGANVLTF

V: TRBV5-6
D: -
J: TRBJ1-4
size: few
DNA: TGTGCCAGCAGCTTTGGACGAGATGAAAAACTGTTTTTT
CDR3: CASSFGRDEKLFF

V: TRBV7-8
D: -
J: TRBJ1-1
size: -
DNA: TGTGCCAGCAGCTTAGTTATAGGAATGGACACTGAAGCTTTCTTT
CDR3: CASSLVIGMDTEAFF

V: TRBV7-2
D: -
J: TRBJ1-3
size: -
DNA: TGTGCCAGCACCGTAGCGGGGTTCGGAAACACCATATATTTT
CDR3: CASTVAGFGNTIYF

V: TRBV10-3
D: -
J: TRBJ1-4
size: -
DNA: TGTGCCAGCAGTTCGCCAATACAGAGATCTAATGAAAAACTGTTTTTT
CDR3: CASSSPIQRSNEKLFF

V: TRBV20-1
D: -
J: TRBJ1-4
size: few
DNA: TGCAGTGCTAGAGAAATTGGGGGTGGTAATGAAAAACTGTTTTTT
CDR3: CSAREIGGGNEKLFF

V: TRBV15
D: -
J: TRBJ2-7
size: many
DNA: TGTGCCACCAGCAACATGTCCTACGAGCAGTACTTC
CDR3: CATSNMSYEQYF

V: TRBV20-1
D: -
J: TRBJ1-6
size: many
DNA: TGCAGTGCTAGGCCACACGATAGGACATATAATTCACCCCTCCACTTT
CDR3: CSARPHDRTYNSPLHF

V: TRBV7-9
D: -
J: TRBJ2-5
size: -
DNA: TGTGCCAGCAGCTTAGCAGGGGCTCAAAAGACCCAGTACTTC
CDR3: CASSLAGAQKTQYF

V: TRBV6-5
D: TRBD1
J: TRBJ1-1
size: many
DNA: TGTGCCAGCAGGATGGACAGGGTGACGACTGAAGCTTTCTTT
CDR3: CASRMDRVTTEAFF

V: TRBV10-2
D: -
J: TRBJ2-1
size: -
DNA: TGCGCCAGCTGGGATCTTCAGGGACCTGAGCAGTTCTTC
CDR3: CASWDLQGPEQFF

V: TRBV6-6
D: TRBD1
J: TRBJ2-7
size: few
DNA: TGTGCCAGCAGTTGGGCGGACAGGGGAGGCGAGCAGTACTTC
CDR3: CASSWADRGGEQYF

V: TRBV6-1
D: -
J: TRBJ1-5
size: -
DNA: TGTGCCAGCAGTTACCGGAGAAATCAGCCCCAGCATTTT
CDR3: CASSYRRNQPQHF

V: TRBV7-9
D: TRBD1
J: TRBJ2-5
size: -
DNA: TGTGCCAGCAGCTTACGCCGGGGACAGGAGCACGAGACCCAGTACTTC
CDR3: CASSLRRGQEHETQYF

V: TRBV11-2
D: TRBD2
J: TRBJ2-7
size: -
DNA: TGTGCCAGCAGCTTAGGCCACGGACTAGCGGACTACGAGCAGTACTTC
CDR3: CASSLGHGLADYEQYF

V: TRBV5-8
D: -
J: TRBJ2-5
size: few
DNA: TGTGCCAGCAGCTTGATGTGGCGGGGACAAGAGACCCAGTACTTC
CDR3: CASSLMWRGQETQYF

V: TRBV7-2
D: -
J: TRBJ2-3
size: few
DNA: TGTGCCAGCAGCCCTCGGACAACACCAGATACGCAGTATTTT
CDR3: CASSPRTTPDTQYF

V: TRBV7-3
D: TRBD1
J: TRBJ1-1
size: many
DNA: TGCGCCAGCAGCCTGACAGGGAGGAACACTGAAGCTTTCTTT
CDR3: CASSLTGRNTEAFF

V: TRBV9
D: TRBD1
J: TRBJ1-6
size: few
DNA: TGTGCCAGCAGCGTAGATCAGGGGGCCTATAATTCACCCCTCCACTTT
CDR3: CASSVDQGAYNSPLHF

V: TRBV9
D: TRBD1
J: TRBJ2-5
size: -
DNA: TGTGCCAGCAGCGTTGAGGGCGGGACAGGGGAGCAAGAGACCCAGTACTTC
CDR3: CASSVEGGTGEQETQYF

V: TRBV20-1
D: TRBD1
J: TRBJ2-5
size: -
DNA: TGCAGTGCTAGAGATCAGGGGGCCCAAGAGACCCAGTACTTC
CDR3: CSARDQGAQETQYF